Listed here are 29 T cell receptor beta chains from one sample, sequenced in a study of glioma-infiltrating T cells (dated by TCRdb to 2016 to 2017). The data were produced on an Illumina MiSeq. TCR alpha and beta CDR3 regions were amplified with the iRepertoire nested amplicon-rescue multiplex PCR (arm-PCR) platform from RNA. TCRdb cleaned the public reads at Q25 with fastp, built clones with MiXCR and kept in-frame beta chains. Identical CDR3 proteins give one entry, which carries the most common genes and DNA. The sample table holds over 70,000 distinct CDR3 sequences, of which 20% to 25% were seen once. Of the sample, over 5% is held by the ten largest clones. Sequences were obtained from glioma tissue, nonneoplastic brain tissue, or PBMCs (not recorded which). The receptor set was obtained from a human donor with low-grade glioma or glioblastoma, undergoing nonglioma brain surgery, or in good health (not recorded which).

The table lists this clonotype with a few counts. The V gene is TRBV4-2, the J gene TRBJ2-5; 11 bases line up with TRBD2. Germline CDR1 reads LGHNA; CDR2 reads YNFKEQ. V dropped 4 bases and J dropped 5; count of bases not matched to a gene: 12. CDR3 size: 17 residues. In nucleotides, the CDR3 is TGTGCCAGCAGCCGCGTGACTAGCGGGGTGAGAAGGGAGACCCAGTACTTC. It yields the protein CASSRVTSGVRRETQYF.

This clonotype was seen more than once but under ten times. The gene calls are TRBV29-1 and TRBJ2-1, with TRBD2 matching 9 bases. Per the germline V gene, CDR1 is SQVTM and CDR2 is ANQGSEA. The CDR3 has 15 amino acids. The trim removed 3 bases at V and 6 bases at J, leaving 9 bases unmatched. CDR3 nucleotide sequence: TGCAGCGTTGACTCATTAGCGGGAGTTACCAATGAGCAGTTCTTC. Translation: CSVDSLAGVTNEQFF.

This clonotype was recorded at least ten times. The chain carries TRBV3-1 and TRBJ2-3; possible D gene TRBD2, 5 bases. V was shortened by 0 bases and J by 3 bases, with 16 bases between the two germline ends. Germline V CDR1 and CDR2: LGHDT, YNNKEL (reference sequence). This CDR3 is built from 17 residues. CDR3 nucleotide sequence: TGTGCCAGCAGCCAAGATCAGTCCGGGGTGGGGACAGATACGCAGTATTTT. The encoded protein is CASSQDQSGVGTDTQYF.

Worth noting for this clonotype: This clone may be a read error of a much larger clone one base away. This chain joins TRBV6-1 and TRBJ1-5; D remains ambiguous. The germline V gene has CDR1 MNHNS and CDR2 SASEGT. The CDR3 runs 14 residues. Between the trimmed V and J ends, which lost 6 bases and 4 bases, there was a span of 13 bases. The CDR3 nucleotides read TGTGCCAGCAGGCCGACATGTAGAAATCAGCCCCAGCATTTT. Its protein is CASRPTCRNQPQHF.

Concerning this clonotype: This may come from a read error, since a much larger clone is one base off. The chain couples TRBV6-6 to TRBJ2-5; D possibly corresponds to TRBD2 (7 bases). The CDR3 is 14 amino acids. Germline loops: CDR1 MNHNY, CDR2 SVGAGI (reference sequence). CDR3 sequence reads: CASSYGGGAENQYF. As DNA, the CDR3 is TGTGCCAGCAGTTACGGCGGGGGCGCGGAGAACCAGTACTTC.

Points on this clonotype: A much larger clone is a single base away; this may be a read error. This sequence joins TRBV5-4 and TRBJ2-3, with D maybe TRBD1 (5 bases). Germline-derived CDR1 and CDR2 are SGHNT and YYREEE (reference sequence). The CDR3 length is 14 residues. The CDR3 DNA reads TGTGCCAGCAGCTTGGACTCTTACACAGGTACGCAGTATTTT. This codes for CASSLDSYTGTQYF.

There are a few counts of this clonotype. A junction end diverges from the germline sequence, so it may reflect a read error. The gene calls are TRBV27 and TRBJ2-3, with D possibly matching TRBD1 (5 bases). The V gene's germline CDR1 is MNHEY and CDR2 SMNVEV (reference sequence). This CDR3 spans 17 amino acids. The CDR3 DNA follows: TGTGCCAGCAGCCCCTATGCAGTGGGTAAGGTGACAGATACGCGGTATTTT. It codes for CASSPYAVGKVTDTRYF.

The rearrangement links TRBV12-3 or TRBV12-4 to TRBJ1-2; D unclear. V lost 0 bases and J 8 bases, leaving 16 bases between the germline ends. This CDR3 contains 15 residues. This chain's CDR3 is CASSLAGSSGSGYTF. The CDR3 DNA follows: TGTGCCAGCAGTTTAGCAGGGAGTTCAGGTTCGGGCTACACCTTC.

This clonotype occurred many times. Written as DNA, the CDR3 is TGTGCCAGCAGATCGACACCCGGGACAGGAGACTATGGCTACACCTTC. It specifies CASRSTPGTGDYGYTF. The chain carries TRBV6-1 and TRBJ1-2; 8 bases match TRBD1. V lost 6 bases and J lost 3; bases outside the gene matches: 12. Germline CDR1 MNHNS, CDR2 SASEGT. The CDR3 extends over 16 amino acids.

This clonotype was counted many times. The gene calls are TRBV20-1 and TRBJ2-7; 11 bases agree with TRBD2. This CDR3 is 15 amino acids long. Trimming took 0 bases from V and 2 from J; bases not matched to a gene: 3. Per germline, CDR1 DFQATT and CDR2 SNEGSKA (reference sequence). CDR3: CSARDLLAGAYEQYF. In DNA form, the CDR3 reads TGCAGTGCTAGAGACTTACTAGCGGGGGCCTACGAGCAGTACTTC.

This clonotype showed up just a few times. The chain combines TRBV11-1 with TRBJ2-1; D possibly matches TRBD1 or TRBD2 (5 bases each). The CDR3 extends over 14 amino acids. Trimming took off 5 bases at V and 6 bases at J, with 14 bases between the two ends. Per the germline V gene, CDR1 is SGHAT and CDR2 is FQDESV (reference sequence). CDR3 amino acids: CASSPGTLSNEQFF. In DNA, the CDR3 is TGTGCCAGCAGCCCCGGGACCCTCAGCAATGAGCAGTTCTTC.

Remarks on this clonotype: This may be a read error, as it is one base from a much larger clone. The chain carries TRBV4-1 and TRBJ2-5; 9 bases are a match to TRBD2. The germline V gene encodes CDR1 MGHRA and CDR2 YSYEKL. The CDR3 runs 16 residues. The CDR3 region has the DNA TGTGCCAGCAGCCAAGACCTTAGCGGGAGCCAAGATACCCAGTACTTC. It encodes CASSQDLSGSQDTQYF.

This clonotype was detected many times. This sequence joins TRBV27 and TRBJ2-3; D not resolved. The germline CDR1 and CDR2 sequences are MNHEY and SMNVEV (reference sequence). CDR3 length: 13 amino acids. Trimming removed 1 base at V and 1 base at J, with 3 bases between. The CDR3 sequence is CASSLWGTDTQYF. Written as DNA, the CDR3 is TGTGCCAGCAGTTTATGGGGCACAGATACGCAGTATTTT.

This clonotype has a count of ten or more. V gene TRBV3-1 combines with J gene TRBJ2-1, with 10 bases that match TRBD2. CDR3 length: 15 residues. Per the germline V gene, CDR1 is LGHDT and CDR2 is YNNKEL (reference sequence). With V trimmed by 2 bases and J by 9 bases, 7 bases remained unmatched. The CDR3 DNA reads as TGTGCCAGCAGCCAACTAGCGGGAGAAGGGAGTGAGCAGTTCTTC. Its translation is CASSQLAGEGSEQFF.

This clonotype occurred many times. The chain recombines TRBV11-1 with TRBJ1-6, with D possibly being TRBD1 (6 bases). V was clipped by 3 bases and J by 7 bases, with 13 bases between them. The CDR3 contains 15 residues. Germline V gives CDR1 SGHAT, CDR2 FQDESV (reference sequence). CDR3 amino acids: CASSLSKGHNSPLHF. CDR3 bases: TGTGCCAGCAGCTTGAGTAAGGGACACAATTCACCCCTCCACTTT.

The rearrangement uses TRBV11-2 and TRBJ2-7; 8 nucleotides line up with TRBD1. V trimming: 1 base; J trimming: 4 bases; junction bases outside the gene matches: 3. Per germline, CDR1 SGHAT and CDR2 FQNNGV. The CDR3 sequence is 14 residues long. For the CDR3, the DNA is TGTGCCAGCAGCTTAGCAGGGGGCCGGTACGAGCAGTACTTC. It is translated as CASSLAGGRYEQYF.

Ten or more counts support this clonotype. The V call is TRBV27, the J call TRBJ2-6, with D perhaps matching TRBD2 (5 bases). This CDR3 is built from 17 residues. Trimming pared 2 bases from V and 1 base from J, leaving 12 bases between. CDR1 and CDR2 from the germline V gene are MNHEY and SMNVEV (reference sequence). The CDR3 loop reads CASSLEGFASGANVLTF. In nucleotides, the CDR3 is TGTGCCAGCAGTTTAGAGGGATTTGCTTCTGGGGCCAACGTCCTGACTTTC.

The V call is TRBV7-8, the J call TRBJ2-7; D may be TRBD1 (5 bases). The CDR3 runs 13 residues. Germline CDR1 and CDR2: SGHVS and FQNEAQ. V was clipped by 0 bases and J by 4 bases, with 7 bases between them. The DNA of the CDR3 is TGTGCCAGCAGCTTAGCGCAGGGATACGAGCAGTACTTC. As protein: CASSLAQGYEQYF.

This clonotype was found a few times. The rearrangement uses TRBV12-3 or TRBV12-4 and TRBJ2-2; 7 bases map to TRBD1. The CDR3 sequence is 12 residues long. CDR3 DNA: TGTGCGACAGGGTCGCACACCGGGGAGCTGTTTTTT. Translation: CATGSHTGELFF.

This clonotype was seen many times. The chain joins TRBV10-2 to TRBJ1-1; D may be TRBD1 (5 bases). This CDR3 comprises 14 residues. CDR1 is WSHSY, CDR2 SAAADI, per germline. Trimming cost V 6 bases and J 4 bases, with 15 bases left between them. CDR3 bases: TGCGCCAGCAGGCGGGACGGGGGAGGCACTGAAGCTTTCTTT. Its protein is CASRRDGGGTEAFF.

This clonotype was counted a few times. V and J are TRBV10-3 and TRBJ2-1; 8 bases align to TRBD2. Germline values: CDR1 ENHRY, CDR2 SYGVKD. V was clipped by 6 bases and J by 0 bases; unmatched bases: 7. The CDR3 consists of 16 residues. In DNA form, the CDR3 reads TGTGCCATCAGAGAGAACCTAGCGGGCTCCTACAATGAGCAGTTCTTC. Protein: CAIRENLAGSYNEQFF.

This clonotype was found a few times. The J gene is TRBJ2-1, the V gene TRBV2; no firm D call. Deletions cut 6 bases from V and 7 bases from J, with 10 bases between. Germline V CDR1 and CDR2: SNHLY, FYNNEI. This CDR3 contains 12 residues. This CDR3 reads CASRPNNNEQFF. DNA of the CDR3: TGTGCCAGCAGGCCGAACAATAATGAGCAGTTCTTC.

To note about this clonotype: A read error may be the cause here, since a much bigger clone is one base away. This rearrangement joins TRBV28 to TRBJ1-2; D ambiguous. Trimming shortened V by 1 base and J by 1 base, and 10 bases separated the two germline ends. Per the germline V gene, CDR1 is MDHEN and CDR2 is SYDVKM. CDR3 length equals 15 residues. The DNA of the CDR3 is TGTGCCAGCAGTTTATTGGGGTCAGATAACTATGGCTACACCTTC. Its protein product is CASSLLGSDNYGYTF.

In its sample, this clonotype was seen a few times. The chain links TRBV12-3 or TRBV12-4 to TRBJ2-2; 11 positions agree with TRBD1. V lost 0 bases to trimming and J lost 6 bases; unmatched junction nucleotides: 3. The CDR3 consists of 16 residues. The CDR3 loop reads CASSLARTGGPGELFF. The CDR3 DNA is TGTGCCAGCAGTTTAGCGCGGACAGGGGGCCCCGGGGAGCTGTTTTTT.

Comments on this clonotype: One end of the junction is discordant with germline, which a read error may explain. V usage is TRBV5-1 and J usage is TRBJ1-1; no reliable D call. The CDR3 has 16 amino acids. Germline-derived CDR1 and CDR2 are SGHRS and YFSETQ. In nucleotides, the CDR3 is TGCGCCAGCAGCTTCGGGGTAAGTGGATTGAACACTGAAGCTTTATTT. Protein product: CASSFGVSGLNTEALF.

The table lists this clonotype with a few counts. V gene TRBV5-5 combines with J gene TRBJ2-5; TRBD1 aligns across 7 bases. The ends lost 4 bases at V and 2 bases at J; junction bases unmatched: 5. CDR1 and CDR2 (germline): SGHKS, YYEKEE (reference sequence). There are 14 residues in the CDR3. The CDR3 DNA reads as TGTGCCAGCAGCCGGGACAGCCTTCAAGAGACCCAGTACTTC. It codes for CASSRDSLQETQYF.

This clonotype was found many times. The chain is built from TRBV20-1 and TRBJ2-1; no definite D call. V lost 0 bases to trimming and J lost 9 bases, with 9 bases between them. The CDR3 consists of 12 residues. CDR1 is DFQATT, CDR2 SNEGSKA, per germline (reference sequence). The CDR3 DNA reads TGCAGTGCTAGAGATAACCTTGGTGAGCAGTTCTTC. This gives the protein CSARDNLGEQFF.

This clonotype was found many times. The rearrangement uses TRBV4-2 and TRBJ2-5, with D possibly TRBD2 on 6 matching bases. The CDR3 spans 15 residues. CDR1 is LGHNA, CDR2 YNFKEQ, per germline. The ends were cut back, 0 bases at V and 2 bases at J, with 10 bases in the middle. Here the CDR3 DNA reads TGTGCCAGCAGCCAAGAGACGAGCGGGCAAGAGACCCAGTACTTC. It encodes CASSQETSGQETQYF.

The chain joins TRBV27 to TRBJ2-5, with D perhaps matching TRBD1 (7 bases). CDR1 and CDR2 from the germline V gene are MNHEY and SMNVEV (reference sequence). V lost 5 bases and J lost 9, with 22 bases in between. This CDR3 has 15 residues. The CDR3 here is CASSIQGGPSEAQYF. In nucleotides, the CDR3 is TGTGCCAGCAGTATCCAGGGGGGACCATCGGAGGCCCAGTACTTC.